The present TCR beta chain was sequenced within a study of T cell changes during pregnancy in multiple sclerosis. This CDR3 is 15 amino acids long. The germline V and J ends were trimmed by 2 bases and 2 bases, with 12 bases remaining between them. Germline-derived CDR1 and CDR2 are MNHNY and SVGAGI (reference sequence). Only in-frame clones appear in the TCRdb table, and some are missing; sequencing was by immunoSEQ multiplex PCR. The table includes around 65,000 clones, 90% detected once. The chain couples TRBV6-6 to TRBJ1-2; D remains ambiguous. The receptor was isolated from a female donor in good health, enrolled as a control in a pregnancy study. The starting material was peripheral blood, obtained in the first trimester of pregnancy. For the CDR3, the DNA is TGTGCCAGCAGTTACCCCCAGGATGCCAACTATGGCTACACCTTC. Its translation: CASSYPQDANYGYTF.